This note documents a single T cell receptor (beta chain) sequence. Participants came from roughly 25 US areas, aged roughly 18 to 95 years. The study assigned cohorts using participant-reported clinical history. Donors in Cohort 3 who had recovered were those with two negative PCRs, healthcare professional clearance, or resolution of their symptoms. V lost 4 bases and J lost 2, with 9 bases in between. This CDR3 spans 13 amino acids. Per the germline V gene, CDR1 is ENHRY and CDR2 is SYGVKD. The sample belongs to a study of blood T cell repertoires in COVID-19. The wider study: T cells, B-cell-depleted T cells, or PBMCs supplied cDNA or gDNA.

Libraries were prepared by immunoSEQ multiplex PCR; TCRdb keeps only in-frame clonotypes and omits some of them. The sample holds approximately 270,000 clones, around nine tenths seen once. The chain employs TRBV10-3 and TRBJ2-7, with a possible D match to TRBD1 (6 bases). Sample: PBMCs or T cells enriched from blood (not recorded which). The receptor comes from a woman aged 55-70 years who had recovered from COVID-19. The CDR3 here is CAISVGQAYEQYF. For the CDR3, the DNA is TGTGCCATCAGTGTGGGACAAGCCTACGAGCAGTACTTC.